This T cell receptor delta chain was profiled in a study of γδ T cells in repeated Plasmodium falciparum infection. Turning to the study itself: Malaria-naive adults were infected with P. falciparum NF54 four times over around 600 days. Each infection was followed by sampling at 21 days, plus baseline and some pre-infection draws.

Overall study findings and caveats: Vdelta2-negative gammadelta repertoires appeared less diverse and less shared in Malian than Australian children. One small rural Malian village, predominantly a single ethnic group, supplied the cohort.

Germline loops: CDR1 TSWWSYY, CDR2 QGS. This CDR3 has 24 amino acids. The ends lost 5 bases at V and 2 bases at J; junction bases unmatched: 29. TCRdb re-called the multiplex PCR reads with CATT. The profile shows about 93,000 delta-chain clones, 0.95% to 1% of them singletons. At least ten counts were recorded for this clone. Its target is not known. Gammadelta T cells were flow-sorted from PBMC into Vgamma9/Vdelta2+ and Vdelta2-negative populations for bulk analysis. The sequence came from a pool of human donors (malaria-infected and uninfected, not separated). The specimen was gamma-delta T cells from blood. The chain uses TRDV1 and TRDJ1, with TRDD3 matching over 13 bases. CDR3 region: CALGSPGPSLLRNWGIRGTDKLIF. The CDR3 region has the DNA TGTGCTCTTGGGTCCCCGGGGCCTTCCCTCCTACGGAACTGGGGGATACGCGGAACCGATAAACTCATCTTT.